The clone carrying this T cell receptor (beta chain) has only a few counts. As yet, its antigen is unknown. This sample was taken from a study of T cells after yellow fever vaccination. TCRdb passed the 5' RACE reads through MiXCR, listing each CDR3 protein once. The data show a few hundred thousand distinct CDR3 sequences, with around 4.9% seen just once and under 3.5% held by the top ten. CDR3 length: 15 residues. CDR1 and CDR2 (germline): LNHDA, SQIVND (reference sequence). The V end was cut by 6 bases, the J end by 1 base, with 15 bases between. Overall study results and limits: Re-detected after boosting: most primary clones, more than 95% of CD4 and 75% to 90% of CD8.

V usage is TRBV19 and J usage is TRBJ1-1; D unclear. The specimen was CD4+ T cells sorted from PBMCs, collected on the day of the yellow fever booster vaccination. This TCR was sampled from a man between 18 and 29 years old who received the YFV17D yellow fever vaccine. Here the CDR3 reads CASRQYSFGNTEAFF. In DNA form, the CDR3 reads TGTGCCAGTAGACAGTACTCTTTTGGGAACACTGAAGCTTTCTTT.